A single sample gave rise to the 13 T cell receptor beta chains below, sequenced in a study of neurological immune-mediated disorders (dated by TCRdb to about 2019). Library preparation used 5' RACE. Sequencing took place on an Illumina HiSeq 2500. In-frame beta chains were kept once TCRdb had trimmed the public reads at Q25 with fastp and called clones with MiXCR. CDR3 protein sequences are deduplicated, and each keeps its most common genes and DNA. For this sample the table gives some 86,000 distinct CDR3 sequences, of which around 2.6% were detected only once. The top ten constitute about 1.1% of the sample. The sequenced sample was PBMCs. These receptors originate from a woman in her twenties or thirties with multiple sclerosis.

This clonotype was counted many times. The chain has TRBV30 and TRBJ1-2, with D uncertain. V lost 2 bases to trimming and J lost 7 bases, with 8 bases between them. The V gene's germline CDR1 is GTSNPN and CDR2 SVGIG (reference sequence). The CDR3 covers 11 residues. CDR3 bases: TGTGCCTGGAGTTCGACGGGTGGCTACACCTTC. This gives the protein CAWSSTGGYTF.

This chain uses TRBV29-1 with TRBJ2-1; 9 positions agree with TRBD1. CDR1 is SQVTM, CDR2 ANQGSEA, per germline. The CDR3 covers 13 residues. The CDR3 spells CSGWGQGYNEQFF. CDR3 in DNA: TGCAGTGGGTGGGGACAGGGCTACAATGAGCAGTTCTTC.

This clonotype has at least ten counts. The J gene is TRBJ1-1, the V gene TRBV5-5, with D possibly matching TRBD1 (5 bases). CDR3 size: 14 residues. The V gene lost 4 bases and the J gene lost 5 bases, with 15 bases spanning the gap. Germline loops: CDR1 SGHKS, CDR2 YYEKEE (reference sequence). The CDR3 reads CASSAPRHRTEAFF. The CDR3 bases are TGTGCCAGCAGCGCCCCTCGGCACAGGACTGAAGCTTTCTTT. The full variable domain, rest sourced from reference TRBV5-5 and TRBJ1-1, is DAGVTQSPTHLIKTRGQQVTLRCSPISGHKSVSWYQQVLGQGPQFIFQYYEKEERGRGNFPDRFSARQFPNYSSELNVNALLLGDSALYLCASSAPRHRTEAFFGQGTRLTVV.

This clonotype was observed many times. J is TRBJ1-3 and V is TRBV20-1; weak D call: TRBD1 (6 bases). CDR3 length: 12 residues. Trimming pared 3 bases from V and 7 bases from J, leaving 10 bases between. Germline loops: CDR1 DFQATT, CDR2 SNEGSKA (reference sequence). CDR3 DNA sequence: TGCAGTGCTAGGACAGGCGGTAACACCATATATTTT. Protein: CSARTGGNTIYF.

This clonotype was seen ten or more times. The rearrangement uses TRBV5-1 and TRBJ1-2; TRBD1 is a possible D gene (6 bases). Germline-derived CDR1 and CDR2 are SGHRS and YFSETQ. V was trimmed by 2 bases and J by 6 bases, leaving 17 bases between them. This CDR3 region has 15 residues. CDR3 sequence: CASSFTGTAFDGYTF. CDR3 coding DNA: TGCGCCAGCAGCTTTACAGGGACGGCTTTCGATGGCTACACCTTC.

This clonotype was counted ten times or more. J is TRBJ2-1 and V is TRBV5-5; 9 bases align to TRBD2. Germline CDR1 and CDR2: SGHKS and YYEKEE (reference sequence). V gave up 0 bases and J gave up 3 bases; unmatched junction bases: 1. This CDR3 contains 15 residues. CDR3: CASSLELAGYNEQFF. CDR3 nucleotide sequence: TGTGCCAGCAGCTTGGAACTAGCGGGCTACAATGAGCAGTTCTTC. The full variable domain, in which reference TRBV5-5 and TRBJ2-1 provide the parts outside the CDR3, is DAGVTQSPTHLIKTRGQQVTLRCSPISGHKSVSWYQQVLGQGPQFIFQYYEKEERGRGNFPDRFSARQFPNYSSELNVNALLLGDSALYLCASSLELAGYNEQFFGPGTRLTVL.

This clonotype was counted ten times or more. The chain uses TRBV20-1 and TRBJ1-2, with D perhaps matching TRBD1 (6 bases). This CDR3 is 11 amino acids long. Germline loops: CDR1 DFQATT, CDR2 SNEGSKA (reference sequence). The CDR3: CKGDSNYGYTF. In DNA form, the CDR3 reads TGCAAGGGGGACTCTAACTATGGCTACACCTTC.

This clonotype was seen repeatedly, ten times or more. The chain employs TRBV12-3 or TRBV12-4 and TRBJ2-3; 7 bases fit TRBD2. After removal of 3 bases from V and 2 bases from J, the junction contained 5 bases not matched to a gene. This CDR3 region has 15 residues. The CDR3 DNA reads as TGTGCCAGCAGTTTGATCAGCGGGGTCACAGATACGCAGTATTTT. This translates into CASSLISGVTDTQYF.

The table lists this clonotype with many counts. V and J are TRBV29-1 and TRBJ2-7; D is possibly TRBD2 (5 bases). This CDR3 region has 12 residues. V dropped 6 bases and J dropped 3 bases, with 12 bases sitting between them. Per the germline V gene, CDR1 is SQVTM and CDR2 is ANQGSEA. The CDR3 DNA reads TGCAGCGTGGCCCCCACTAGCTACGAGCAGTACTTC. Translation gives CSVAPTSYEQYF.

This clonotype occurred many times. The CDR3 bases are TGTGCCAGCAGTTTGGGCAGCCACACTGAAGCTTTCTTT. Encoded protein: CASSLGSHTEAFF. This rearrangement joins TRBV12-3 or TRBV12-4 to TRBJ1-1, with unresolved D. V lost 3 bases and J lost 3, with 8 bases in between. The CDR3 has 13 residues.

In its sample, this clonotype was seen many times. V and J are TRBV21-1 and TRBJ2-3. TRBV21-1 is tagged as a pseudogene. The CDR3 runs 12 residues. The CDR3 loop reads CASSKVVNTQYF. In DNA form, the CDR3 reads TGTGCCAGCAGCAAAGTTGTAAATACGCAGTATTTT.

In this sample, this clonotype turned up many times. This chain joins TRBV27 and TRBJ2-3; weak D call: TRBD1 (6 bases). The CDR3 extends over 13 amino acids. The V end was cut by 6 bases, the J end by 5 bases, with 12 bases between. The germline V gene encodes CDR1 MNHEY and CDR2 SMNVEV (reference sequence). The CDR3 reads CASRQGWQDTQYF. The DNA of the CDR3 is TGTGCCAGCAGACAGGGATGGCAAGATACGCAGTATTTT.

The sample holds many counts of this clonotype. The chain combines TRBV7-2 with TRBJ2-7; D gene ambiguous. CDR3 length equals 14 residues. V was trimmed by 1 base and J by 0 bases, leaving 7 bases between them. The V gene's germline CDR1 is SGHTA and CDR2 FQGNSA. The CDR3 DNA sequence: TGTGCCAGCAGCTTAGTTTCGAGCTCCTACGAGCAGTACTTC. Translation gives CASSLVSSSYEQYF.